The 13 T cell receptor beta chains below were found in one sample sequenced in a study of low-dose radiotherapy and immunotherapy resistance in tumors. Covering alpha and beta chains, TRAV- and TRBV-specific primers were used for the first-strand cDNA. TCR amplification used 20 to 25 PCR cycles, a constant-region primer and a V-primer adapter. TCRdb ran MiXCR on the reads and lists one entry per CDR3 protein. This table has about 100,000 distinct CDR3 sequences, around 20% appearing once. The time point denotes: after trial treatment. Documented treatment: LDRT plus nivolumab, ipilimumab, low-dose cyclophosphamide and aspirin (RACIN trial). The sample in question was PBMCs, obtained after low-dose radiotherapy plus immunotherapy. The source is a male donor with prostate cancer.

This clonotype was observed at least ten times. The CDR3 sequence is CASSLDRAHTGELFF. The CDR3 coding sequence is TGCGCCAGCAGCTTGGACAGGGCCCACACCGGGGAGCTGTTTTTT. The chain carries TRBV5-1 and TRBJ2-2, with D perhaps matching TRBD1 (6 bases). Trimming cost V 0 bases and J 3 bases, with 9 bases left between them. The CDR3 runs 15 residues. Germline CDR1 SGHRS, CDR2 YFSETQ. The full variable domain, rest sourced from reference TRBV5-1 and TRBJ2-2, is KAGVTQTPRYLIKTRGQQVTLSCSPISGHRSVSWYQQTPGQGLQFLFEYFSETQRNKGNFPGRFSGRQFSNSRSEMNVSTLELGDSALYLCASSLDRAHTGELFFGEGSRLTVL.

The chain links TRBV5-6 to TRBJ2-5; 9 positions agree with TRBD2. The CDR3 length is 15 residues. Germline assignment: CDR1 SGHDT and CDR2 YYEEEE. J gave up 4 bases and V 0 bases, and 4 bases lay outside the gene matches. The CDR3, as DNA: TGTGCCAGCAGCTTGGACGCGGGGGGGGCAGAGACCCAGTACTTC. Protein sequence: CASSLDAGGAETQYF.

This clonotype was seen more than once but under ten times. V gene TRBV2 combines with J gene TRBJ2-5, with D hard to call. Germline V gives CDR1 SNHLY, CDR2 FYNNEI. V gave up 4 bases and J gave up 1 base, with 7 bases separating them. The CDR3 extends over 13 amino acids. CDR3 in DNA: TGTGCCAGCAGTGCAGAGAGCCAAGAGACCCAGTACTTC. This gives the protein CASSAESQETQYF.

This clonotype was observed many times. The chain joins TRBV7-8 to TRBJ2-4; the D is unclear. The CDR3 runs 15 residues. Deletions cut 1 base from V and 4 bases from J, with 11 bases between. CDR1 and CDR2 (germline): SGHVS, FQNEAQ. DNA for the CDR3: TGTGCCAGCAGCTTAGGTAACGGCATGAAAAACATTCAGTACTTC. Translating gives CASSLGNGMKNIQYF. Full variable domain (outside the CDR3, taken from reference TRBV7-8 and TRBJ2-4): GAGVSQSPRYKVAKRGQDVALRCDPISGHVSLFWYQQALGQGPEFLTYFQNEAQLDKSGLPSDRFFAERPEGSVSTLKIQRTQQEDSAVYLCASSLGNGMKNIQYFGAGTRLSVL.

This clonotype was found many times. The rearrangement joins TRBV18 to TRBJ2-3; maybe TRBD1 (6 bases). CDR1 is KGHSH and CDR2 is LQKENI in the germline V gene. Trimming removed 8 bases at V and 5 bases at J, with 11 bases between. The CDR3 is 12 residues long. The CDR3 region is CASSQGGDTQYF. The CDR3 coding sequence is TGTGCCAGCAGTCAAGGGGGAGATACGCAGTATTTT.

This clonotype occurred many times. This chain connects TRBV12-3 or TRBV12-4 to TRBJ2-6; D not resolved. V was shortened by 0 bases and J by 1 base, with 1 base between the two germline ends. This CDR3 is 14 amino acids long. CDR3 sequence: CASSLASGANVLTF. As DNA, the CDR3 is TGTGCCAGCAGTTTAGCGTCTGGGGCCAACGTCCTGACTTTC.

This clonotype qualifies as medium-sized. The chain combines TRBV4-2 with TRBJ2-1; 10 bases map to TRBD2. With 4 bases clipped from V and 5 bases from J, the junction kept 5 bases outside the gene matches. CDR1 and CDR2 (germline): LGHNA, YNFKEQ. CDR3 size: 15 residues. The CDR3 DNA reads TGTGCCAGCAGCCCTCGGACTAGCGGACACAATGAGCAGTTCTTC. Encoded protein: CASSPRTSGHNEQFF.

A single count supports this clonotype. The V call is TRBV15, the J call TRBJ2-7; D perhaps matches TRBD2 (5 bases). Trimming took 1 base from V and 4 from J, leaving 17 bases between them. Germline V gives CDR1 LNHNV, CDR2 YYDKDF (reference sequence). The CDR3 has 16 amino acids. The CDR3 nucleotides are TGTGCCACCAGCAGAGTTGGATTCGAGGGAGATTACGAGCAGTACTTC. Its protein is CATSRVGFEGDYEQYF.

As concerns this clonotype: A read error is the likely source, as a far larger clone sits one nucleotide away. This rearrangement joins TRBV13 to TRBJ2-3; 9 bases line up with TRBD2. This CDR3 spans 15 amino acids. Germline CDR1 and CDR2: PRHDT and FYEKMQ (reference sequence). CDR3 amino acids: CASSLGGTSTDTKYF. The CDR3 nucleotides read TGTGCCAGCAGCCTAGGGGGGACTAGCACAGATACGAAGTATTTT.

This clonotype was recorded at least ten times. The gene calls are TRBV20-1 and TRBJ1-3; no definite D call. V was clipped by 0 bases and J by 0 bases, with 6 bases between them. Germline CDR1 DFQATT, CDR2 SNEGSKA (reference sequence). The CDR3 is 14 amino acids. As DNA, the CDR3 is TGCAGTGCTAGAGATCCCCGCTCTGGAAACACCATATATTTT. It translates to CSARDPRSGNTIYF.

There are many counts of this clonotype. The chain carries TRBV9 and TRBJ2-1, with 7 bases matching TRBD2. The germline V gene encodes CDR1 SGDLS and CDR2 YYNGEE. The CDR3 contains 15 residues. V was pared by 3 bases and J by 2 bases, with 5 bases of the junction left unmatched. The CDR3 nucleotides read TGTGCCAGCAGCGCAGGACTAGATGCCTACAATGAGCAGTTCTTC. Translation: CASSAGLDAYNEQFF.

In this sample, this clonotype turned up a few times. The chain carries TRBV6-4 and TRBJ1-6, with 10 bases fitting TRBD1. Per germline, CDR1 MRHNA and CDR2 SNTAGT. This CDR3 is built from 15 residues. The V gene end was trimmed by 0 bases and the J gene end by 7 bases; junction bases not matched to a gene: 0. CDR3 sequence: CASSDSTGGNSPLHF. The DNA of the CDR3 is TGTGCCAGCAGTGACTCGACAGGGGGCAATTCACCCCTCCACTTT.

This clonotype was seen many times. The CDR3 nucleotides read TGTGCCAGCAGCCTTGGGAGGAATTCACCCCTCCACTTT. Translation: CASSLGRNSPLHF. This chain uses TRBV7-9 with TRBJ1-6, with D hard to call. The germline V gene encodes CDR1 SEHNR and CDR2 FQNEAQ (reference sequence). The CDR3 extends over 13 amino acids. Trimming took off 5 bases at V and 7 bases at J, with 9 bases between the two ends. Full variable domain (rest looked up from reference TRBV7-9 and TRBJ1-6): DTGVSQNPRHKITKRGQNVTFRCDPISEHNRLYWYRQTLGQGPEFLTYFQNEAQLEKSRLLSDRFSAERPKGSFSTLEIQRTEQGDSAMYLCASSLGRNSPLHFGNGTRLTVT.